A selection of T cell receptor beta chains follows, all from one sample in a study of OX40 agonist ivuxolimab in advanced cancers. TCRdb keeps only in-frame clones here, not all; method: immunoSEQ multiplex PCR. In the table there are approximately 70,000 clones, 90% of which are singletons. The sample consisted of CD4+ or CD8+ T cells sorted from blood, taken in a trial of the OX40 agonist ivuxolimab. These TCRs come from an adult with an advanced solid tumor such as melanoma, head and neck, liver or kidney cancer. Both conserved end residues are part of each CDR3. D genes are given only for firm matches. Some rows mark clone size as missing; the rest say once, few, many or name a class of expanded clone.

D gene	V gene	clone size	J gene	CDR3 protein	CDR3 DNA
NA	TRBV4-2	NA	TRBJ2-7	CASSPQGAGGYYEQYF	TGTGCCAGCAGCCCTCAGGGGGCGGGAGGTTACTACGAGCAGTACTTC
NA	TRBV7-9	NA	TRBJ2-2	CASSFSGTELFF	TGTGCCAGCAGCTTTAGCGGCACTGAGCTGTTTTTT
TRBD1	TRBV28	once	TRBJ1-4	CASSLALDRPTNEKLFF	TGTGCCAGCAGTTTAGCCCTGGACAGGCCAACTAATGAAAAACTGTTTTTT
NA	TRBV27	NA	TRBJ1-2	CASSLSGEEYGYTF	TGTGCCAGCAGTTTATCGGGGGAGGAATATGGCTACACCTTC
TRBD1	TRBV29-1	once	TRBJ2-7	CSVERQGGYEQYF	TGCAGCGTTGAAAGACAGGGTGGCTACGAGCAGTACTTC
NA	TRBV6-6	NA	TRBJ1-3	CASSPDQVSGNTIYF	TGTGCCAGCAGCCCAGACCAGGTCTCTGGAAACACCATATATTTT
NA	TRBV9	NA	TRBJ2-1	CASSGRDRHNEQFF	TGTGCCAGCAGCGGGAGGGACAGACACAATGAGCAGTTCTTC
NA	TRBV5-1	NA	TRBJ1-4	CASSSGGGATNEKLFF	TGCGCCAGCAGCTCGGGAGGGGGAGCAACTAATGAAAAACTGTTTTTT
TRBD1	TRBV28	NA	TRBJ1-5	CASRFRDRSSLGNQPQHF	TGTGCCAGCAGATTCCGGGACAGGTCTTCGCTTGGCAATCAGCCCCAGCATTTT
NA	TRBV6-5	NA	TRBJ2-7	CASRPNRDEQYF	TGTGCCAGCAGGCCGAACAGGGACGAGCAGTACTTC
NA	TRBV6-5	NA	TRBJ1-4	CASSSGDSRREKLFF	TGTGCCAGCAGTTCGGGGGACTCCAGGCGGGAAAAACTGTTTTTT
NA	TRBV6-5	NA	TRBJ1-5	CASSSSSYSNQPQHF	TGTGCCAGCAGTTCTTCCTCCTATAGCAATCAGCCCCAGCATTTT
NA	TRBV5-6	NA	TRBJ2-7	CASSRGRYEQYF	TGTGCCAGCAGCAGGGGACGTTACGAGCAGTACTTC
NA	TRBV18	NA	TRBJ2-7	CASSPRTGPYEQYF	TGTGCCAGCTCACCACGCACAGGGCCCTACGAGCAGTACTTC
NA	TRBV6-5	NA	TRBJ1-3	CASSSNSGNTIYF	TGTGCCAGCTCGTCCAACTCTGGAAACACCATATATTTT
NA	TRBV5-1	NA	TRBJ2-7	CASSLDWGTPYEQYF	TGCGCCAGCAGCTTGGATTGGGGGACCCCCTACGAGCAGTACTTC
NA	TRBV28	NA	TRBJ1-3	CASSFPGGGNTIYF	TGTGCCAGCAGTTTTCCGGGGGGGGGAAACACCATATATTTT
NA	TRBV15	NA	TRBJ1-3	CATSKDGLSSGNTIYF	TGTGCCACCAGCAAAGACGGACTTAGCTCTGGAAACACCATATATTTT